Each of the 4 T cell receptor beta chains below was sequenced from the same sample in a study of blood T cell repertoires in COVID-19. This table comes from immunoSEQ multiplex PCR, and its TCRdb copy is limited to in-frame clones, with some not included. The repertoire holds hundreds of thousands of clones, with roughly 85% as singletons. Specimen: peripheral blood. The receptors originated from a man aged 45 to 65 with COVID-19, enrolled during active disease.

This sequence joins TRBV28 and TRBJ1-5, with D uncertain. Germline-derived CDR1 and CDR2 are MDHEN and SYDVKM. V lost 10 bases to trimming and J lost 6 bases, with 4 bases between them. The CDR3 is made up of 9 amino acids. CDR3 sequence (DNA): TGTGCCACGGGTCAGCCCCAGCATTTT. This encodes CATGQPQHF.

The CDR3 bases are TGTGCCAGCAGCGTACGGACAGAAACAGATACGCAGTATTTT. The encoded protein is CASSVRTETDTQYF. The chain links TRBV9 to TRBJ2-3, with D possibly TRBD1 on 6 matching bases. V lost 1 base and J lost 3, with 9 bases in between. CDR3 length equals 14 residues. Germline V gene lookup returns CDR1 SGDLS and CDR2 YYNGEE.

This clone has a single count. This chain uses TRBV30 with TRBJ2-1, with D possibly matching TRBD2 (7 bases). Deletions cut 2 bases from V and 1 base from J, with 12 bases between. In germline, CDR1 is GTSNPN, CDR2 SVGIG (reference sequence). This CDR3 is 15 amino acids long. The CDR3 sequence is CAWSQAGTSYNEQFF. CDR3 DNA sequence: TGTGCCTGGAGTCAAGCGGGGACATCCTACAATGAGCAGTTCTTC. The whole variable domain, filled in from reference TRBV30 and TRBJ2-1, reads SQTIHQWPATLVQPVGSPLSLECTVEGTSNPNLYWYRQAAGRGLQLLFYSVGIGQISSEVPQNLSASRPQDRQFILSSKKLLLSDSGFYLCAWSQAGTSYNEQFFGPGTRLTVL.

The V gene is TRBV29-1, the J gene TRBJ2-7, with a weak D call TRBD2 (5 bases). Trimming cost V 2 bases and J 0 bases, with 11 bases left between them. Germline CDR1 reads SQVTM; CDR2 reads ANQGSEA. CDR3 length: 14 residues. CDR3 coding DNA: TGCAGCGTTGAATGGGGAGCAAGCTCCTACGAGCAGTACTTC. Its protein product is CSVEWGASSYEQYF.